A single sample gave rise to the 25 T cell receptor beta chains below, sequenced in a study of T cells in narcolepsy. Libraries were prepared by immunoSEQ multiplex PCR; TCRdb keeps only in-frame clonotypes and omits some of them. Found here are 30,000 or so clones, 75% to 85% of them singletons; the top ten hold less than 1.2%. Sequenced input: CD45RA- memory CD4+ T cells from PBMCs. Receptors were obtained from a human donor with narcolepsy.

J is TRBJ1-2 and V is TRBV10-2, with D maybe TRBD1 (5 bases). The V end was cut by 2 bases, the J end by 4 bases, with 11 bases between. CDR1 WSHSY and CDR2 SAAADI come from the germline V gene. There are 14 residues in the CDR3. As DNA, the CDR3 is TGCGCCAGCAGTGAGATCGGGACCGTCTATGGCTACACCTTC. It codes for CASSEIGTVYGYTF.

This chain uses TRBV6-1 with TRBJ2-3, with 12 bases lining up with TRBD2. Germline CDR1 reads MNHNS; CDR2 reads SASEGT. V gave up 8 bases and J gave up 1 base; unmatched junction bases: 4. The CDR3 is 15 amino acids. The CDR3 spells CASLRTSGGTDTQYF. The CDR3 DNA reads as TGTGCCAGCCTACGGACTAGCGGGGGCACAGATACGCAGTATTTT.

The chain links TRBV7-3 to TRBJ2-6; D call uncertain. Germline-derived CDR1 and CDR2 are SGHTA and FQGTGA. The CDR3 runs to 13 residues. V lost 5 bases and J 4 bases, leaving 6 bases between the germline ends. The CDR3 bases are TGTGCCAGCAGCCCTAACGGGGCCAACGTCCTGACTTTC. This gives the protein CASSPNGANVLTF.

CDR3 sequence reads: CASSVGLLGANVLTF. CDR3 DNA: TGTGCCAGCAGCGTGGGTTTGTTGGGGGCCAACGTCCTGACTTTC. The rearrangement joins TRBV9 to TRBJ2-6; D unclear. This CDR3 has 15 amino acids. The V gene's germline CDR1 is SGDLS and CDR2 YYNGEE. Deletions cut 2 bases from V and 4 bases from J, with 10 bases between.

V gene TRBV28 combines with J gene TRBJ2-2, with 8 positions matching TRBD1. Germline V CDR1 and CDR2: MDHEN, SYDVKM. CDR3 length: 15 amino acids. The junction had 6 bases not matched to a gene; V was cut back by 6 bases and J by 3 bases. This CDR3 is CASRRQGTYTGELFF. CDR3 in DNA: TGTGCCAGCAGAAGACAGGGGACATACACCGGGGAGCTGTTTTTT.

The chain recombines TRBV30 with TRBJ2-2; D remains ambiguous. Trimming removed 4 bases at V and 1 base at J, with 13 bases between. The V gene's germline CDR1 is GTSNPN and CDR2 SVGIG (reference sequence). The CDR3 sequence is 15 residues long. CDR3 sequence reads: CAWIKGHLNTGELFF. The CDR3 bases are TGTGCCTGGATTAAAGGCCACCTGAACACCGGGGAGCTGTTTTTT.

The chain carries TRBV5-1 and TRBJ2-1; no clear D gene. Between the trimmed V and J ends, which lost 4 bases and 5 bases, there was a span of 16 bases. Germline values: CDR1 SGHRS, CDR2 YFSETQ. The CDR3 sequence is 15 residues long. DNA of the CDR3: TGCGCCAGCAGCATCGCTGCATGGGAACACAATGAGCAGTTCTTC. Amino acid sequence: CASSIAAWEHNEQFF.

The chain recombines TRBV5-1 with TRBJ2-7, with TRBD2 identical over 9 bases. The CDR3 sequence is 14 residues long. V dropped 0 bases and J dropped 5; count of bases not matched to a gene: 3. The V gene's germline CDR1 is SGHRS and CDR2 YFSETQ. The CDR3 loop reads CASSLVAGDHEQYF. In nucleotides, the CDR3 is TGCGCCAGCAGCTTGGTAGCGGGGGACCACGAGCAGTACTTC.

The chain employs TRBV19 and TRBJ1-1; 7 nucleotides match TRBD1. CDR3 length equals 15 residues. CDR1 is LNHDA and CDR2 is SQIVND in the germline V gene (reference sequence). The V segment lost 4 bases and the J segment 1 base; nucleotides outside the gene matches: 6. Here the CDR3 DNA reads TGTGCCAGTAGTAGAACAGGGGCACCGAACACTGAAGCTTTCTTT. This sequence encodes CASSRTGAPNTEAFF.

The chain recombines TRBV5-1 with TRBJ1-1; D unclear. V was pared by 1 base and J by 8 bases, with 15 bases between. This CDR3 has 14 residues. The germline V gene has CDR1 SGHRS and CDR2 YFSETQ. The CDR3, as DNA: TGCGCCAGCAGCTTGAAGGCAGGTGGATCCGAAGCTTTCTTT. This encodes CASSLKAGGSEAFF.

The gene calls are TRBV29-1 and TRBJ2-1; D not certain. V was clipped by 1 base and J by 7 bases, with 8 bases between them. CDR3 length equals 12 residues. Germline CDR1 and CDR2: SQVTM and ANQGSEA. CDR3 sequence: CSVEVSGNEQFF. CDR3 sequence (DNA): TGCAGCGTTGAAGTGTCCGGAAATGAGCAGTTCTTC.

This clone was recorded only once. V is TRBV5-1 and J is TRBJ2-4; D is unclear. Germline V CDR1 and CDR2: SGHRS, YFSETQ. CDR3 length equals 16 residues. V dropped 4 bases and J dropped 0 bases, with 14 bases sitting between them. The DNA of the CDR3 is TGCGCCAGCAGCGTAAGCGAAATACTAGCCAAAAACATTCAGTACTTC. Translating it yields CASSVSEILAKNIQYF.

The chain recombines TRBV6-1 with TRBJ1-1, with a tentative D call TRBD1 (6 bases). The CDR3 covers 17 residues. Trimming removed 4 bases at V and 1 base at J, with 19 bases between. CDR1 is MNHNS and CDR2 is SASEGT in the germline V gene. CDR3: CASSGPQGRRGNTEAFF. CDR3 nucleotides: TGTGCCAGCAGTGGTCCCCAGGGGAGGAGAGGGAACACTGAAGCTTTCTTT.

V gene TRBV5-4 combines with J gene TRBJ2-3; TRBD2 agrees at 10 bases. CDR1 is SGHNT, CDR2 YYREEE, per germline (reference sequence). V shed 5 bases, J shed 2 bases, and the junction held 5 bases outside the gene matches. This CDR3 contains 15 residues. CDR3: CASREGLAFTDTQYF. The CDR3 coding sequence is TGTGCCAGCAGGGAGGGACTAGCGTTCACAGATACGCAGTATTTT.

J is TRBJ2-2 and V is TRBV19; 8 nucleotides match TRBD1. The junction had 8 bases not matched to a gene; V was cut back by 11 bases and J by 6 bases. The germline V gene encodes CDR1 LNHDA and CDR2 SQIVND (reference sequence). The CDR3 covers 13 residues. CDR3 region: CASRQGIAGELFF. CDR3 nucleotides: TGTGCCTCGAGACAGGGGATAGCCGGGGAGCTGTTTTTT.

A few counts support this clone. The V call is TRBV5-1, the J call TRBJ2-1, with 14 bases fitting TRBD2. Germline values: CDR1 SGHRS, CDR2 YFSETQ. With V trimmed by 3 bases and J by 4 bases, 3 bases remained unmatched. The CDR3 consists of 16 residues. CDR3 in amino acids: CASSWTSGGNYNEQFF. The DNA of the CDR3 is TGCGCCAGCAGCTGGACTAGCGGGGGGAATTACAATGAGCAGTTCTTC.

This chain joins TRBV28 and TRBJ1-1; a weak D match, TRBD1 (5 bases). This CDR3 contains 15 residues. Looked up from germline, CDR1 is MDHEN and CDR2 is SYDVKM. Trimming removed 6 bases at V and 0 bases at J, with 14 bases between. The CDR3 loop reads CASSRMRGMNTEAFF. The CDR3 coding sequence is TGTGCCAGCAGCCGGATGAGGGGCATGAACACTGAAGCTTTCTTT.

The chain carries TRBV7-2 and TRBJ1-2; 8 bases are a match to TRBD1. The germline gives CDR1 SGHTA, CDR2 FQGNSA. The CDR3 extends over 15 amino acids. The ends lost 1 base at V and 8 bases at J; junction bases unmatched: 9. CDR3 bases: TGTGCCAGCAGCTTAGGCGACAGGGGCTGGGAAGGCTACACCTTC. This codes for CASSLGDRGWEGYTF.

CDR3 bases: TGTGCCAGCTCACGAGGAGTAGCGGGACGTAGCGCCTACGAGCAGTACTTC. Translated: CASSRGVAGRSAYEQYF. The rearrangement uses TRBV18 and TRBJ2-7, with TRBD2 identical over 8 bases. Germline V gene sequence: CDR1 KGHSH, CDR2 LQKENI. V gave up 4 bases and J gave up 2 bases; unmatched junction bases: 13. The CDR3 consists of 17 residues.

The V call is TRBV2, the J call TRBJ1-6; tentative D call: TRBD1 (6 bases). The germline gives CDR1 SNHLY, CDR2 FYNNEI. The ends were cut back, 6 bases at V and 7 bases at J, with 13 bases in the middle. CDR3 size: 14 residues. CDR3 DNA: TGTGCCAGCAGGGATGGGACAAAAAATTCACCCCTCCACTTT. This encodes CASRDGTKNSPLHF.

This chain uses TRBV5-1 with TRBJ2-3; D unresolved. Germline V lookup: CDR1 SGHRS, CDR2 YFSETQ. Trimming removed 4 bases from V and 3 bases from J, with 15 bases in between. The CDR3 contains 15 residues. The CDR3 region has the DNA TGCGCCAGCAGCCCCTTGGGGATTAGTACAGATACGCAGTATTTT. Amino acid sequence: CASSPLGISTDTQYF.

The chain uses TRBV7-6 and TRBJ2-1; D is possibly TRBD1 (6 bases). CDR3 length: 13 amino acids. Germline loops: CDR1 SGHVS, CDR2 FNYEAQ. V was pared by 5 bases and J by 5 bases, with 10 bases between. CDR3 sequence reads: CASSPGQHNEQFF. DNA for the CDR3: TGTGCCAGCAGCCCGGGACAACACAATGAGCAGTTCTTC.

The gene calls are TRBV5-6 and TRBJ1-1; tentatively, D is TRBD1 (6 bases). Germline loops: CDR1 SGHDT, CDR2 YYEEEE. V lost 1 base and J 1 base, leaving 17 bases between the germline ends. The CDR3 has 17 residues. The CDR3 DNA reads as TGTGCCAGCAGCTTGAGGCCATCTAAACAGGGGAACACTGAAGCTTTCTTT. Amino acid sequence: CASSLRPSKQGNTEAFF.

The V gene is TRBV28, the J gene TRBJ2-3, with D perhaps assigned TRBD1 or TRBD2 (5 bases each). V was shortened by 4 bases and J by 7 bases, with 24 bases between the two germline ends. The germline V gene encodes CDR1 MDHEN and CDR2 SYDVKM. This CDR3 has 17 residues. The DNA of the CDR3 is TGTGCCAGCAGTTCAAGCCTCCTACCCCGGGACCAACATACGCAGTATTTT. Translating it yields CASSSSLLPRDQHTQYF. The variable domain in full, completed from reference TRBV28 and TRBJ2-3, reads DVKVTQSSRYLVKRTGEKVFLECVQDMDHENMFWYRQDPGLGLRLIYFSYDVKMKEKGDIPEGYSVSREKKERFSLILESASTNQTSMYLCASSSSLLPRDQHTQYFGPGTRLTVL.

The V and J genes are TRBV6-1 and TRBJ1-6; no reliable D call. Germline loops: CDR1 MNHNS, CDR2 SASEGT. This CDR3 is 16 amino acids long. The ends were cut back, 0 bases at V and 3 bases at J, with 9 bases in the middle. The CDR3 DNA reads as TGTGCCAGCAGTGAAGCGCCACCGGTCTATAATTCACCCCTCCACTTT. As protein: CASSEAPPVYNSPLHF.